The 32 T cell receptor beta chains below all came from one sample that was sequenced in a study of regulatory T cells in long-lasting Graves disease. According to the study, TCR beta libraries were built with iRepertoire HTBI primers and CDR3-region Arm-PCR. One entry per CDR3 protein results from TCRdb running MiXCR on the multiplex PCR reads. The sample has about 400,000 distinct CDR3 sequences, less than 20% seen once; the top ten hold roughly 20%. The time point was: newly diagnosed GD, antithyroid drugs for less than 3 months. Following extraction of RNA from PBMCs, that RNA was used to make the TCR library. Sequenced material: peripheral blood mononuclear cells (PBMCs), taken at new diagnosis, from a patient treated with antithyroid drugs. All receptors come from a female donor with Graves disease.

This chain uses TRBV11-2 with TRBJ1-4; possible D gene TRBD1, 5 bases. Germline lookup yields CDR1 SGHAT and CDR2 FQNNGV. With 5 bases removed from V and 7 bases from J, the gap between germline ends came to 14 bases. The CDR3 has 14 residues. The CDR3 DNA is TGTGCCAGCAGCCCGATAGCGGGGCGTGAAAAACTGTTTTTT. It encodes CASSPIAGREKLFF.

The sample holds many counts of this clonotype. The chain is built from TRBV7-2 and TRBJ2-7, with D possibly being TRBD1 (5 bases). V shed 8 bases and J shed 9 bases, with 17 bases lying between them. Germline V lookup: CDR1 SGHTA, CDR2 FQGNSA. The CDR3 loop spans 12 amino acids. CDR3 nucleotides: TGTGCCAGCGGTTTGCAGGGTGGACCGCAGTACTTC. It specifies CASGLQGGPQYF.

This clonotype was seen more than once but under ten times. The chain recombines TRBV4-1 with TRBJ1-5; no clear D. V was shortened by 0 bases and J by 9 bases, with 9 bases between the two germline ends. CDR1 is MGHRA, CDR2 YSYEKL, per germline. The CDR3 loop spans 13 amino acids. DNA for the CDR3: TGCGCCAGCAGCCAAGACCCCCTTTGGCCCCAGCATTTT. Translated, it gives CASSQDPLWPQHF.

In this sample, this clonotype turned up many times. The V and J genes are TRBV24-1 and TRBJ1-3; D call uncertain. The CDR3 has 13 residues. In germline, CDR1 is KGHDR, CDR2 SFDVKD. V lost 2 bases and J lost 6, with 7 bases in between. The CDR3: CATSDYSENTIYF. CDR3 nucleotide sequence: TGTGCCACCAGTGATTACAGCGAAAACACCATATATTTT.

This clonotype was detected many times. In nucleotides, the CDR3 is TGTGCCAGCAGCGAGTATGGTTTGGCCGGAAACACCATATATTTT. Its protein is CASSEYGLAGNTIYF. This chain links TRBV27 with TRBJ1-3; no clear D. The CDR3 has 15 residues. Trimming took 6 bases from V and 4 from J, leaving 16 bases between them. Per germline, CDR1 MNHEY and CDR2 SMNVEV (reference sequence).

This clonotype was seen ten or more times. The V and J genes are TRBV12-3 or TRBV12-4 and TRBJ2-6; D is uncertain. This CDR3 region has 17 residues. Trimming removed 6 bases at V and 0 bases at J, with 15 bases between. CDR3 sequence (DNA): TGTGCCAGCAGCCCCCCCGTTGGGAACTCTGGGGCCAACGTCCTGACTTTC. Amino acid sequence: CASSPPVGNSGANVLTF.

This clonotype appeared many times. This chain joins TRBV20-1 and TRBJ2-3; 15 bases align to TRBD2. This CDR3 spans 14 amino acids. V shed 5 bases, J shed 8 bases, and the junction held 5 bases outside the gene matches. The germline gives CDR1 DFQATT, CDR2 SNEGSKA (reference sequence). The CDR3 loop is CSALGLAGGVTQYF. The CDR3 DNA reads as TGCAGTGCTTTGGGACTAGCGGGAGGAGTTACGCAGTATTTT.

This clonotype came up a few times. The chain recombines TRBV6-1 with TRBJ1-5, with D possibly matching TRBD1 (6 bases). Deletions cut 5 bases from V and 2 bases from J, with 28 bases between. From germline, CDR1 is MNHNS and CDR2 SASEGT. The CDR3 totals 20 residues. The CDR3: CASSRNALGKRKGGNQPQHF. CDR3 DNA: TGTGCCAGCAGTCGAAACGCCTTGGGCAAGAGGAAGGGGGGCAATCAGCCCCAGCATTTT.

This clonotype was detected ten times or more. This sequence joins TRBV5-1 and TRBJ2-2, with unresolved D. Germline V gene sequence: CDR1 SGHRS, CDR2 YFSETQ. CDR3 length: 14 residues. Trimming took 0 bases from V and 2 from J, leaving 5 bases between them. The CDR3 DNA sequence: TGCGCCAGCAGCTTGGGACACAACACCGGGGAGCTGTTTTTT. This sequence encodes CASSLGHNTGELFF.

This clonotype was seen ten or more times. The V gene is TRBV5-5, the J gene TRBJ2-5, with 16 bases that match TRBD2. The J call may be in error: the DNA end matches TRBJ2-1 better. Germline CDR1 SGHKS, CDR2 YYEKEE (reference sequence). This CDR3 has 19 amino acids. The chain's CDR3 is CASSILGTSGRARYNEQFF. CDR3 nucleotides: TGTGCCAGCAGCATTCTTGGGACTAGCGGGAGGGCTCGGTACAATGAGCAGTTCTTC.

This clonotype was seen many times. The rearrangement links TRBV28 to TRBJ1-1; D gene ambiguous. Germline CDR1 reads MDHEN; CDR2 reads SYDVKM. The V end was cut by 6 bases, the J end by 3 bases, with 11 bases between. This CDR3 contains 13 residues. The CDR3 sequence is CASRSPADTEAFF. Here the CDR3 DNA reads TGTGCCAGCAGGAGCCCGGCTGACACTGAAGCTTTCTTT. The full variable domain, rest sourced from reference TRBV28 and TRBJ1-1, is DVKVTQSSRYLVKRTGEKVFLECVQDMDHENMFWYRQDPGLGLRLIYFSYDVKMKEKGDIPEGYSVSREKKERFSLILESASTNQTSMYLCASRSPADTEAFFGQGTRLTVV.

CDR3 nucleotides: TGTGCCGGAGAGCTGCTATCGGCGAGGGACAATCAGCCCCAGCATTTT. Translated: CAGELLSARDNQPQHF. This chain connects TRBV30 to TRBJ1-5; D is unresolved. Germline V lookup: CDR1 GTSNPN, CDR2 SVGIG (reference sequence). The CDR3 runs 16 residues. Trimming cost V 8 bases and J 3 bases, with 23 bases left between them.

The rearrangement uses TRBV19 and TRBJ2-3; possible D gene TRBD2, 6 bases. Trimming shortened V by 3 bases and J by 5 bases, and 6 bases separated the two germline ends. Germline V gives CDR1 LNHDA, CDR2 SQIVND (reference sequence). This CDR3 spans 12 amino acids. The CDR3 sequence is CASSIGGDTQYF. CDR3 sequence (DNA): TGTGCCAGTAGTATCGGGGGAGATACGCAGTATTTT.

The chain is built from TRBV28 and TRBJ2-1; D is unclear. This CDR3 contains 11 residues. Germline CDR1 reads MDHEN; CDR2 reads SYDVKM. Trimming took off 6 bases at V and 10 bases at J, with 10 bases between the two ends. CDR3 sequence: CASSTVSEQFF. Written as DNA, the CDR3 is TGTGCCAGCAGCACCGTATCGGAGCAGTTCTTC.

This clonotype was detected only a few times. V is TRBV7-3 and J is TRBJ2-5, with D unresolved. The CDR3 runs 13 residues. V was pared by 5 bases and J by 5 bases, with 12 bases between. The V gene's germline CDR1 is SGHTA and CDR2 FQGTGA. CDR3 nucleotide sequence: TGTGCCAGCAGCCCCGCCCAAGGGGAGACCCAGTACTTC. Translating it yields CASSPAQGETQYF. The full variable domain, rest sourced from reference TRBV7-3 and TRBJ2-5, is GAGVSQTPSNKVTEKGKYVELRCDPISGHTALYWYRQSLGQGPEFLIYFQGTGAADDSGLPNDRFFAVRPEGSVSTLKIQRTERGDSAVYLCASSPAQGETQYFGPGTRLLVL.

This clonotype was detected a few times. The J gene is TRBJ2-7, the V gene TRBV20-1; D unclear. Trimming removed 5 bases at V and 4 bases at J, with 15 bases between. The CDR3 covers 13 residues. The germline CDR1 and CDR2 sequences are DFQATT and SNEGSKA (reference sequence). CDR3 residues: CSAEITKTYEQYF. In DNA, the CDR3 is TGCAGTGCTGAAATTACAAAGACGTACGAGCAGTACTTC.

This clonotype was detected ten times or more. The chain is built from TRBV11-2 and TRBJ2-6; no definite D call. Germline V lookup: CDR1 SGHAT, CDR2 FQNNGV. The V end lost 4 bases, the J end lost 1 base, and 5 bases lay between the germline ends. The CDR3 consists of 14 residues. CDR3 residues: CASSYRSGANVLTF. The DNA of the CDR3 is TGTGCCAGCAGCTATAGGTCTGGGGCCAACGTCCTGACTTTC.

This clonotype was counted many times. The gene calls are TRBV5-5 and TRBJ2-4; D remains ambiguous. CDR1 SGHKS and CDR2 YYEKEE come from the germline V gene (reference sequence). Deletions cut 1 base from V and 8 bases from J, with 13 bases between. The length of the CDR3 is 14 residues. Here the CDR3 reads CASSLTTTRDIQYF. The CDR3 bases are TGTGCCAGCAGCTTGACCACCACCCGGGACATTCAGTACTTC.

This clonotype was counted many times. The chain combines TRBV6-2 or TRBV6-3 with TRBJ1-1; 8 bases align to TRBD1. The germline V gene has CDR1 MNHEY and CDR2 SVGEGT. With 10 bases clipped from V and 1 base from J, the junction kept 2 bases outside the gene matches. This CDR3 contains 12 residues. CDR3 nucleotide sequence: TGTGCCACCGACAGGGGGAACACTGAAGCTTTCTTT. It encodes CATDRGNTEAFF.

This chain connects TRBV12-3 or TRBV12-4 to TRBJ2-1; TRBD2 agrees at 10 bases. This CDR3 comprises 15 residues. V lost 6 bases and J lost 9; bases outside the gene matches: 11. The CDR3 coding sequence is TGTGCCAGCAGGGGAACTAGCGGGATATTCTTTGAGCAGTTCTTC. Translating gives CASRGTSGIFFEQFF.

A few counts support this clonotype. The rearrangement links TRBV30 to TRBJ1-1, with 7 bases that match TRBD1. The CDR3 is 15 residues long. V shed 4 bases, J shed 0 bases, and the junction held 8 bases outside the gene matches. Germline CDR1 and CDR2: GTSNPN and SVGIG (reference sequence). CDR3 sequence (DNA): TGTGCCTGGACTGTCTCGGGACAGATGAACACTGAAGCTTTCTTT. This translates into CAWTVSGQMNTEAFF.

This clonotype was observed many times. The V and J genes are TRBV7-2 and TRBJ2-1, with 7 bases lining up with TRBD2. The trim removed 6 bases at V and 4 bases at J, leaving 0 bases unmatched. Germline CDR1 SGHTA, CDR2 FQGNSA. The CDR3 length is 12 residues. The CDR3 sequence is CASRGGYNEQFF. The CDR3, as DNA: TGTGCCAGCAGGGGAGGGTACAATGAGCAGTTCTTC.

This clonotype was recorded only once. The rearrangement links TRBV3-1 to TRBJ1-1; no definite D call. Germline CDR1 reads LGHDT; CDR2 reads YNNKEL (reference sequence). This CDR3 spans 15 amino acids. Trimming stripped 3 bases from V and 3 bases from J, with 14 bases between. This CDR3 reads CASSHSGKGDTEAFF. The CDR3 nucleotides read TGTGCCAGCAGCCACTCTGGGAAGGGCGACACTGAAGCTTTCTTT. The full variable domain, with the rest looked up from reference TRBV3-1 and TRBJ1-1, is DTAVSQTPKYLVTQMGNDKSIKCEQNLGHDTMYWYKQDSKKFLKIMFSYNNKELIINETVPNRFSPKSPDKAHLNLHINSLELGDSAVYFCASSHSGKGDTEAFFGQGTRLTVV.

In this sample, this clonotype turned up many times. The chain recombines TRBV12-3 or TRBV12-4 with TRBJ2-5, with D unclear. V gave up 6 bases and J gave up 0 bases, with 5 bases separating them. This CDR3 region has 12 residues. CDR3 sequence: CASRPYQETQYF. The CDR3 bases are TGTGCCAGCAGGCCGTACCAAGAGACCCAGTACTTC.

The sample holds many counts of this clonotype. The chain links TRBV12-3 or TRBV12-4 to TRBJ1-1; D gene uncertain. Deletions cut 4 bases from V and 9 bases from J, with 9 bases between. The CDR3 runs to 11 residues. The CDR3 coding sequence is TGTGCCAGCAGTTCCCGGCTACAAGCTTTCTTT. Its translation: CASSSRLQAFF.

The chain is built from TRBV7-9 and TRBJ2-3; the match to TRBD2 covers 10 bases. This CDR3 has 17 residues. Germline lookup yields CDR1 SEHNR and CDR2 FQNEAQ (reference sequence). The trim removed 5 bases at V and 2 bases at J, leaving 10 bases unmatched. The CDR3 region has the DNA TGTGCCAGCAGCCGAAGACCCGGGACTAGCGACACAGATACGCAGTATTTT. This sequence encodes CASSRRPGTSDTDTQYF. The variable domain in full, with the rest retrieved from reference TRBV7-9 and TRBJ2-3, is DTGVSQNPRHKITKRGQNVTFRCDPISEHNRLYWYRQTLGQGPEFLTYFQNEAQLEKSRLLSDRFSAERPKGSFSTLEIQRTEQGDSAMYLCASSRRPGTSDTDTQYFGPGTRLTVL.

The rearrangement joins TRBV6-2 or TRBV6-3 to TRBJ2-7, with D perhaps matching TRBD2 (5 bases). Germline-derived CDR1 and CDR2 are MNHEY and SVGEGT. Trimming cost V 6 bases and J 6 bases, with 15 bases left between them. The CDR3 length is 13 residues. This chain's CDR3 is CASSLRWESEQYF. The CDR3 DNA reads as TGTGCCAGCAGCCTCCGATGGGAGAGCGAGCAGTACTTC.

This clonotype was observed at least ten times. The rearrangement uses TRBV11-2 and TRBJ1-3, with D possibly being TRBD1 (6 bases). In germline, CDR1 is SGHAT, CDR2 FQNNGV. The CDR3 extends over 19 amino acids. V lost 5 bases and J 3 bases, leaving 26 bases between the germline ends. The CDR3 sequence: CASSDPFYHRDVVGNTIYF. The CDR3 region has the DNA TGTGCCAGCAGCGACCCCTTCTATCACAGGGATGTAGTTGGAAACACCATATATTTT.

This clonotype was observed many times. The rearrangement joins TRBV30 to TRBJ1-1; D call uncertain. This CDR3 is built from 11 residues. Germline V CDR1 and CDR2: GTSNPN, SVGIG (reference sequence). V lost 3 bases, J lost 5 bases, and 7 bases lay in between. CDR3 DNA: TGTGCCTGGAGCACGGTTACTGAAGCTTTCTTT. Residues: CAWSTVTEAFF.

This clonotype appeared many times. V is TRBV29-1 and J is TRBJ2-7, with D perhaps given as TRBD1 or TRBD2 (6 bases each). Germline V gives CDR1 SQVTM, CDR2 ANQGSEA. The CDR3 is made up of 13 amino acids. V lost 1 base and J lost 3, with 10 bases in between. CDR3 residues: CSVEAGGHYEQYF. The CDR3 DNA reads TGCAGCGTTGAAGCTGGGGGGCACTACGAGCAGTACTTC.

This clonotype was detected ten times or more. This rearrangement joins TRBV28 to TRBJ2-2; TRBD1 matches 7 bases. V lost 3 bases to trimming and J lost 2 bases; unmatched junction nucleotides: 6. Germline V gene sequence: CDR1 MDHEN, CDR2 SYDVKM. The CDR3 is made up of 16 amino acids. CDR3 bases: TGTGCCAGCAGTTTGGGGGACAGAATAAACACCGGGGAGCTGTTTTTT. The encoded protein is CASSLGDRINTGELFF.

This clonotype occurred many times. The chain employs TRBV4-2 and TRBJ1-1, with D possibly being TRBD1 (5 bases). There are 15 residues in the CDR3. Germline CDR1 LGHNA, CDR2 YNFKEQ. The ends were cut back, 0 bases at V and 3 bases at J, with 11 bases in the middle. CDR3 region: CASSQEIRRDTEAFF. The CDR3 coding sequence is TGTGCCAGCAGCCAAGAAATCCGCAGGGACACTGAAGCTTTCTTT.